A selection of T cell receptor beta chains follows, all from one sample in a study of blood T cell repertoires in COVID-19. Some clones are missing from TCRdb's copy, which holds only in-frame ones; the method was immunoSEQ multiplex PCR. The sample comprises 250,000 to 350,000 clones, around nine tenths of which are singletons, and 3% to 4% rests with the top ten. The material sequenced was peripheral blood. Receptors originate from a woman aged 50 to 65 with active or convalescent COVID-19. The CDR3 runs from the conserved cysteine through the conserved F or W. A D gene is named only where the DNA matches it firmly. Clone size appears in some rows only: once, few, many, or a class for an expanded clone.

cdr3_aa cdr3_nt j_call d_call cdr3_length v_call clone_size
CASSESNLRYNEQFF TGTGCCAGCAGCGAGTCTAACTTGAGGTACAATGAGCAGTTCTTC TRBJ2-1 - 15 TRBV28 -
CASSFSTGTVYYEQYF TGTGCCAGCAGTTTCTCGACCGGGACAGTGTACTACGAGCAGTACTTC TRBJ2-7 TRBD1 16 TRBV27 -
CASSHRTGGYEQYF TGTGCCAGCAGTCACAGGACAGGGGGCTACGAGCAGTACTTC TRBJ2-7 TRBD1 14 TRBV28 -
CASSSGRGGTNEKLFF TGTGCCAGCAGCTCGGGGAGAGGGGGAACTAATGAAAAACTGTTTTTT TRBJ1-4 - 16 TRBV7-9 -
CASSYAGGAYEQYF TGTGCCAGCAGTTACGCCGGCGGGGCCTACGAGCAGTACTTC TRBJ2-7 - 14 TRBV6-2/TRBV6-3 -
CASSPATGGTNEKLFF TGTGCCAGCTCACCTGCTACCGGGGGGACTAATGAAAAACTGTTTTTT TRBJ1-4 - 16 TRBV18 -
CASSYSASNQPQHF TGTGCCAGCAGTTATAGCGCGAGCAATCAGCCCCAGCATTTT TRBJ1-5 - 14 TRBV6-6 -
CASSLAPVAANTGELFF TGTGCCAGCAGTTTGGCCCCCGTGGCCGCGAACACCGGGGAGCTGTTTTTT TRBJ2-2 - 17 TRBV7-2 -
CASSPRTGSGELFF TGTGCCAGCAGTCCCCGGACAGGGAGCGGGGAGCTGTTTTTT TRBJ2-2 TRBD1 14 TRBV27 -
CASSFGVSSGANVLTF TGTGCCAGCAGCTTCGGGGTCTCCTCTGGGGCCAACGTCCTGACTTTC TRBJ2-6 - 16 TRBV5-6 -
CASSFRTGGDGDGYTF TGTGCCAGTAGTTTTCGGACAGGCGGGGATGGAGATGGCTACACCTTC TRBJ1-2 TRBD1 16 TRBV19 -
CAWSETVNTEAFF TGTGCCTGGAGCGAGACAGTAAACACTGAAGCTTTCTTT TRBJ1-1 - 13 TRBV30 -
CASSLYPTGPEDEQYF TGTGCCAGCAGCTTATATCCGACAGGGCCAGAGGACGAGCAGTACTTC TRBJ2-7 TRBD1 16 TRBV7-3 -
CASDRGSQGEQFF TGTGCCAGCGACAGGGGATCACAGGGTGAGCAGTTCTTC TRBJ2-1 TRBD1 13 TRBV19 -
CASSVAGEDTQYF TGTGCCAGCAGCGTAGCTGGGGAGGATACGCAGTATTTT TRBJ2-3 - 13 TRBV9 -
CASSLGIAYQAFF TGTGCCAGCAGCTTAGGTATCGCCTACCAAGCTTTCTTT TRBJ1-1 - 13 TRBV7-9 -
CASSLPGRVTEAFF TGTGCCAGCAGCTTACCGGGTCGAGTCACTGAAGCTTTCTTT TRBJ1-1 - 14 TRBV7-2 -
CASSFRGGEPYNYGYTF TGTGCCAGCAGCTTTCGAGGGGGCGAGCCTTATAACTATGGCTACACCTTC TRBJ1-2 TRBD1 17 TRBV7-9 -
CSVRKTGTEAFF TGCAGCGTCCGAAAAACCGGGACAGAAGCTTTCTTT TRBJ1-1 - 12 TRBV29-1 once
CATSRDQKISSSYNSPLHF TGTGCCACCAGCAGAGATCAAAAAATATCGAGCTCCTATAATTCACCCCTCCACTTT TRBJ1-6 - 19 TRBV15 -
CASSPYSGQGINEQYF TGTGCCAGCTCACCCTACTCGGGACAGGGGATCAACGAGCAGTACTTC TRBJ2-7 TRBD1 16 TRBV18 -
CASSLAVLTPAGGYTF TGCGCCAGCAGCTTGGCCGTTTTGACACCGGCGGGGGGCTACACCTTC TRBJ1-2 - 16 TRBV5-1 -
CASSRRLAGRDTQYF TGTGCCAGCAGCCGACGACTGGCAGGGCGGGATACGCAGTATTTT TRBJ2-3 - 15 TRBV14 -
CASSQPPLASYNEQFF TGTGCCAGCAGCCAACCGCCACTAGCCTCCTACAATGAGCAGTTCTTC TRBJ2-1 - 16 TRBV3-1/TRBV3-2 -
CASSGAGASTDTQYF TGTGCCAGCAGTGGAGCGGGGGCTAGCACAGATACGCAGTATTTT TRBJ2-3 TRBD2 15 TRBV2 -
CASRTPGGRETQYF TGTGCCAGCAGAACTCCGGGTGGTCGAGAGACCCAGTACTTC TRBJ2-5 - 14 TRBV28 -
CASSGARGPTDTQYF TGCGCCAGCAGCGGAGCCAGGGGCCCCACAGATACGCAGTATTTT TRBJ2-3 - 15 TRBV5-1 -
CASLAGVSYNEQFF TGTGCTAGCCTGGCGGGGGTCTCCTACAATGAGCAGTTCTTC TRBJ2-1 TRBD2 14 TRBV12-5 once
CASSRDRSFTGELFF TGCGCCAGCAGCCGGGACAGAAGTTTCACCGGGGAGCTGTTTTTT TRBJ2-2 TRBD1 15 TRBV4-1 -
CASSQAFGLVQNEQFF TGCGCCAGCAGCCAAGCTTTTGGACTGGTCCAGAATGAGCAGTTCTTC TRBJ2-1 - 16 TRBV4-3 -
CAISEGGTIGAQYF TGTGCCATCAGTGAGGGAGGGACTATTGGGGCCCAGTACTTC TRBJ2-5 TRBD2 14 TRBV10-3 -
CASSGYSYGYTF TGTGCCAGCAGCGGATACAGCTATGGCTACACCTTC TRBJ1-2 - 12 TRBV7-9 -
CASSGRQGRMNTEAFF TGTGCCAGCAGTGGTCGACAGGGTAGGATGAACACTGAAGCTTTCTTT TRBJ1-1 TRBD1 16 TRBV28 few
CASSQSFSGPTDTQYF TGCGCCAGCAGCCAAAGCTTTAGCGGCCCCACAGATACGCAGTATTTT TRBJ2-3 - 16 TRBV4-1 -
CASSQDTGTTNEKLFF TGTGCCAGCAGCCAAGACACAGGGACAACTAATGAAAAACTGTTTTTT TRBJ1-4 - 16 TRBV4-2 -
CSVEDRVNTGELFF TGCAGCGTTGAAGATCGGGTGAACACCGGGGAGCTGTTTTTT TRBJ2-2 - 14 TRBV29-1 -
CASSEGLAEQPYNEQFF TGTGCCAGCTCAGAGGGACTAGCGGAGCAACCCTACAATGAGCAGTTCTTC TRBJ2-1 TRBD2 17 TRBV18 -
CATGTDYSGNTIYF TGTGCCACCGGGACAGACTACTCTGGAAACACCATATATTTT TRBJ1-3 TRBD1 14 TRBV2 -
CASSPSAAGNTIYF TGTGCCAGCTCACCAAGTGCGGCTGGAAACACCATATATTTT TRBJ1-3 - 14 TRBV18 -
CASSRWTSGSMTDTQYF TGTGCCAGCAGTCGATGGACTAGCGGGAGTATGACAGATACGCAGTATTTT TRBJ2-3 TRBD2 17 TRBV6-6 -
CASSLAGTALTYEQYF TGTGCCAGCAGCTTAGCGGGGACAGCTCTAACCTACGAGCAGTACTTC TRBJ2-7 TRBD1 16 TRBV7-2 -
CASSLGSGNRGNQPQHF TGTGCCAGCAGTTTAGGATCAGGGAACCGGGGCAATCAGCCCCAGCATTTT TRBJ1-5 - 17 TRBV27 -
CASSLLTGSYGYTF TGTGCCAGCAGTCTCCTCACAGGTAGCTATGGCTACACCTTC TRBJ1-2 - 14 TRBV13 -
CASKEGQNSGNTIYF TGCGCCAGCAAGGAGGGACAGAACTCTGGAAACACCATATATTTT TRBJ1-3 TRBD1 15 TRBV5-1 -
CASNPGSTYEQYF TGTGCCAGCAATCCGGGTTCTACCTACGAGCAGTACTTC TRBJ2-7 - 13 TRBV28 once
CASSFQVNTEAFF TGCGCCAGCAGCTTCCAGGTAAACACTGAAGCTTTCTTT TRBJ1-1 - 13 TRBV5-1 -
CASSWQGAGQPQHF TGTGCCAGTAGTTGGCAGGGGGCAGGGCAGCCCCAGCATTTT TRBJ1-5 TRBD1 14 TRBV19 few
CASSPRRTGDSTNEKLFF TGTGCCAGCTCACCTAGGAGGACAGGGGATTCAACTAATGAAAAACTGTTTTTT TRBJ1-4 TRBD1 18 TRBV18 -
CASRPTGATEAFF TGTGCCAGCAGGCCCACAGGGGCCACTGAAGCTTTCTTT TRBJ1-1 TRBD1 13 TRBV28 -
CSVDRGHFEAFF TGCAGCGTTGACAGGGGACATTTTGAAGCTTTCTTT TRBJ1-1 - 12 TRBV29-1 -
CASSLVGGGSGELFF TGTGCCAGCAGCTTAGTAGGGGGCGGCTCCGGGGAGCTGTTTTTT TRBJ2-2 TRBD1 15 TRBV7-2 -
CASSLGRAGLTGELFF TGTGCCAGCAGCTTAGGACGGGCAGGGCTCACCGGGGAGCTGTTTTTT TRBJ2-2 - 16 TRBV7-2 -
CASSVSGGAKTQYF TGCGCCAGCAGTGTCAGCGGGGGGGCAAAGACCCAGTACTTC TRBJ2-5 TRBD2 14 TRBV10-2 once
CASSKSGGNTEAFF TGTGCCAGCAGTAAGTCAGGGGGGAACACTGAAGCTTTCTTT TRBJ1-1 TRBD1 14 TRBV6-4 -
CAWSVRGSTEAFF TGTGCCTGGAGTGTTCGTGGGAGCACTGAAGCTTTCTTT TRBJ1-1 - 13 TRBV30 -